This T cell receptor (beta chain) was captured by sequencing in a study of OX40 agonist ivuxolimab in advanced cancers. Study-wide points: The 0.1-3.0 mg/kg partial responders had among the lowest clonal expansion.

V lost 9 bases and J lost 3; bases outside the gene matches: 2. CDR1 is WNHNN, CDR2 SYGVQD, per germline (reference sequence). The CDR3 contains 13 residues. Using immunoSEQ multiplex PCR, the repertoire was profiled, and TCRdb retains in-frame clones only, with some absent. The sample lists 60,000 to 75,000 clones, about 89% occurring once. As to this clone: Its target is not known.

This clonotype originated in an adult with an advanced solid tumor such as melanoma, head and neck, liver or kidney cancer. The rearrangement links TRBV10-1 to TRBJ2-2; 9 bases fit TRBD1. This specimen consisted of CD4+ or CD8+ T cells sorted from blood, obtained in a trial of the OX40 agonist ivuxolimab. This CDR3 reads CASGQGYTGELFF. The DNA of the CDR3 is TGCGCCAGTGGACAGGGGTACACCGGGGAGCTGTTTTTT.